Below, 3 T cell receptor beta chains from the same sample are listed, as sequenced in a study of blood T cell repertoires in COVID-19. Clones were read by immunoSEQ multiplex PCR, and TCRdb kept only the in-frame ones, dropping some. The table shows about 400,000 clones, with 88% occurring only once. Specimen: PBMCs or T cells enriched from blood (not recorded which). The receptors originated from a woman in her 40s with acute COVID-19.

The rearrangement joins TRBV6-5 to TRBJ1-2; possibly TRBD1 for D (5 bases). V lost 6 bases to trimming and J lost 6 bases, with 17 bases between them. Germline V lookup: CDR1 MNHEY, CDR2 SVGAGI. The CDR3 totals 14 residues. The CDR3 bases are TGTGCCAGCAGACCCGGGGGGTATGGCGATGGCTACACCTTC. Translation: CASRPGGYGDGYTF.

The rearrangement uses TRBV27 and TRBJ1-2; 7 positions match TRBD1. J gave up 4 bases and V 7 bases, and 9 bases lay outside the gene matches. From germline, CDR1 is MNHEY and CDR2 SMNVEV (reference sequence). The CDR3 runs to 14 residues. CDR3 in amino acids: CASKNTGATYGYTF. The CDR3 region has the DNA TGTGCCAGCAAGAACACAGGGGCTACCTATGGCTACACCTTC.

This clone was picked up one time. The CDR3 protein is CASSSGQGNSPLHF. The DNA of the CDR3 is TGTGCCAGCAGCTCAGGACAGGGAAATTCACCCCTCCACTTT. The J gene is TRBJ1-6, the V gene TRBV11-2; 8 bases map to TRBD1. J gave up 7 bases and V 4 bases, and 3 bases lay outside the gene matches. The CDR3 extends over 14 amino acids. CDR1 is SGHAT and CDR2 is FQNNGV in the germline V gene.